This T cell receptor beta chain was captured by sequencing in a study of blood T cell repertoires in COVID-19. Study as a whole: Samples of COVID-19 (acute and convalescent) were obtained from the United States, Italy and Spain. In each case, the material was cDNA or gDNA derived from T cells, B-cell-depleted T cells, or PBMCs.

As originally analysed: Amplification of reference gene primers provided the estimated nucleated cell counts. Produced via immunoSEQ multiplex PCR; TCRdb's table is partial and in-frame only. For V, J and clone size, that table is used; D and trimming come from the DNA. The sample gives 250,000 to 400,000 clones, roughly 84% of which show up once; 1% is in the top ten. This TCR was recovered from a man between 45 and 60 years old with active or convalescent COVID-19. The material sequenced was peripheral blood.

The CDR3 loop reads CASQTYRDRGLSEQFF. As DNA, the CDR3 is TGTGCCAGTCAAACGTACCGGGACAGGGGGTTGAGTGAGCAGTTCTTC. The chain carries TRBV19 and TRBJ2-1, with TRBD1 matching over 11 bases. The CDR3 is 16 amino acids. Trimming took 8 bases from V and 9 from J; bases not matched to a gene: 15. Germline lookup yields CDR1 LNHDA and CDR2 SQIVND (reference sequence). Using reference TRBV19 and TRBJ2-1 for the parts outside the CDR3, the full variable domain is DGGITQSPKYLFRKEGQNVTLSCEQNLNHDAMYWYRQDPGQGLRLIYYSQIVNDFQKGDIAEGYSVSREKKESFPLTVTSAQKNPTAFYLCASQTYRDRGLSEQFFGPGTRLTVL.